Here is one TCR beta chain with its context. The antigen is undetermined. This record belongs to a study of cytomegalovirus exposure and HLA in healthy donors. Study observations and caveats: That first-cohort TCR clusters tended to co-occur in the 100 to 150 validation repertoires was found in a later analysis. Some public TCRs appeared in many individuals, while most sequences were rare. Using the classifier, cytomegalovirus status was reportedly diagnosed with high specificity and sensitivity. Altogether, some 170 TCR beta chains were recorded as cytomegalovirus-associated.

The assay was immunoSEQ multiplex PCR, and TCRdb's table has in-frame clones only and misses some. The table records some 130,000 clones, 70% to 85% of them present only once. Sequencing used PBMCs. This sequence originates from a man aged 25-45 years in good health and CMV-seropositive.

The CDR3 DNA sequence: TGTGCCATCAGTGCCACCCGAAGCGGGGGACAAGAGACCCAGTACTTC. Translated, it gives CAISATRSGGQETQYF. V usage is TRBV10-3 and J usage is TRBJ2-5; 8 nucleotides align to TRBD2. The CDR3 is 16 amino acids. Unmatched junction bases numbered 9, after V lost 4 bases and J lost 2 bases. CDR1 is ENHRY and CDR2 is SYGVKD in the germline V gene.